Listed here are 14 T cell receptor beta chains from one sample, sequenced in a study of beta chain features in type 1 diabetes. Whole-study findings and limits: Type 1 diabetes patients had TCRB CDR3s that were shorter (moderately but significantly so) in all four CD4+ subsets.

Antigens of these TCRs are unknown. The whole isolated RNA underwent reverse transcription, so sequencing captured expressed TCRB transcripts. Sequenced by immunoSEQ multiplex PCR; TCRdb stores in-frame clones only, minus some. The data show under 850,000 clones, around 15% seen once. The sequencing input was naive CD4+ T cells from blood. Receptors were obtained from a young man with type 1 diabetes.

This sequence joins TRBV14 and TRBJ2-5; D gene uncertain. Germline-derived CDR1 and CDR2 are SGHDN and FVKESK. CDR3 length: 16 residues. V lost 1 base and J lost 2, with 14 bases in between. For the CDR3, the DNA is TGTGCCAGCAGCCAAGGGGCGTTGGGTTATCAAGAGACCCAGTACTTC. Translation: CASSQGALGYQETQYF.

The table lists this clone with a few counts. The chain is built from TRBV20-1 and TRBJ2-1, with TRBD1 matching 7 bases. CDR3 length equals 11 residues. Germline CDR1 is DFQATT and CDR2 is SNEGSKA (reference sequence). J gave up 7 bases and V 4 bases, and 1 base lay outside the gene matches. CDR3 sequence reads: CSAKGANEQFF. The CDR3 DNA follows: TGCAGTGCTAAGGGGGCTAATGAGCAGTTCTTC.

The table lists this clone with a few counts. This rearrangement joins TRBV4-1 to TRBJ2-1; D might be TRBD2 (6 bases). CDR1 MGHRA and CDR2 YSYEKL come from the germline V gene. V was trimmed by 3 bases and J by 12 bases, leaving 12 bases between them. There are 12 residues in the CDR3. The CDR3 DNA follows: TGCGCCAGCAGCCAGTTAAACGGGAGGCAGTTCTTC. Amino acids: CASSQLNGRQFF.

This clone occurred a few times. V is TRBV5-4 and J is TRBJ1-5; D is unresolved. Trimming removed 4 bases from V and 5 bases from J, with 10 bases in between. Germline V gene lookup returns CDR1 SGHNT and CDR2 YYREEE (reference sequence). The CDR3 covers 13 residues. CDR3 sequence (DNA): TGTGCCAGCAGCCCCGGGCCGGATCAGCCCCAGCATTTT. Translated, it gives CASSPGPDQPQHF.

V and J are TRBV7-2 and TRBJ1-1; TRBD1 aligns across 7 bases. CDR1 is SGHTA and CDR2 is FQGNSA in the germline V gene. V gave up 4 bases and J gave up 4 bases; unmatched junction bases: 9. This CDR3 comprises 15 residues. This chain's CDR3 is CASSSVTGVGTEAFF. In DNA form, the CDR3 reads TGTGCCAGCAGCTCCGTTACAGGGGTGGGCACTGAAGCTTTCTTT.

This clone has just a few counts. This rearrangement joins TRBV2 to TRBJ2-5, with D possibly matching TRBD2 (6 bases). The CDR3 has 11 amino acids. Trimming shortened V by 8 bases and J by 5 bases, and 9 bases separated the two germline ends. Germline CDR1 and CDR2: SNHLY and FYNNEI. The CDR3 nucleotides are TGTGCCAGCGTCCTAGCGGAGACCCAGTACTTC. Its protein product is CASVLAETQYF.

The chain recombines TRBV7-9 with TRBJ1-1, with unresolved D. Between the trimmed V and J ends, which lost 1 base and 4 bases, there was a span of 10 bases. From germline, CDR1 is SEHNR and CDR2 FQNEAQ (reference sequence). The CDR3 has 14 residues. CDR3 in amino acids: CASSLVPGSTEAFF. CDR3 DNA: TGTGCCAGCAGCTTAGTGCCGGGTAGCACTGAAGCTTTCTTT.

The chain joins TRBV9 to TRBJ2-7; no clear D gene. CDR1 and CDR2 (germline): SGDLS, YYNGEE. The length of the CDR3 is 14 residues. The V end lost 0 bases, the J end lost 2 bases, and 9 bases lay between the germline ends. For the CDR3, the DNA is TGTGCCAGCAGCGTAGCGAGTGAACCCTACGAGCAGTACTTC. As protein: CASSVASEPYEQYF.

The gene calls are TRBV30 and TRBJ1-5, with D possibly TRBD1 on 5 matching bases. Trimming removed 6 bases at V and 3 bases at J, with 30 bases between. This CDR3 has 19 amino acids. Germline CDR1 is GTSNPN and CDR2 is SVGIG (reference sequence). The CDR3 reads CACDSNRVASSGANQPQHF. The CDR3 coding sequence is TGTGCCTGCGATTCAAACCGAGTGGCGTCGAGCGGGGCCAATCAGCCCCAGCATTTT.

The gene calls are TRBV5-4 and TRBJ2-1; 13 nucleotides match TRBD2. CDR3 length: 17 residues. Trimming at V came to 4 bases and at J to 8 bases, leaving 12 bases not matched to a gene. Germline assignment: CDR1 SGHNT and CDR2 YYREEE (reference sequence). The DNA for the CDR3 is TGTGCCAGCAGCCCGCCCTTAGGACTAGCGGGGGAAGATGAGCAGTTCTTC. This sequence encodes CASSPPLGLAGEDEQFF.

The chain employs TRBV6-1 and TRBJ2-4, with D perhaps matching TRBD1 (6 bases). The V gene lost 2 bases and the J gene lost 9 bases, with 11 bases spanning the gap. This CDR3 has 13 amino acids. Germline-derived CDR1 and CDR2 are MNHNS and SASEGT. CDR3 DNA: TGTGCCAGCAGTGAACAGGGGAGAGCCATTCAGTACTTC. Translation: CASSEQGRAIQYF.

This clone showed up just a few times. One end of the junction does not line up with germline, which may come from a read error. The rearrangement links TRBV30 to TRBJ2-7; tentatively, D is TRBD2 (7 bases). This CDR3 region has 12 residues. Germline V gene lookup returns CDR1 GTSNPN and CDR2 SVGIG (reference sequence). The CDR3 is CAGRGGWNEQYF. As DNA, the CDR3 is TGTGCCGGGAGGGGGGGTTGGAACGAGCAGTACTTC.

This clone was seen a handful of times. This CDR3 is CSALLGEKLFF. CDR3 nucleotides: TGCAGTGCACTATTGGGTGAAAAACTGTTTTTT. V and J are TRBV20-1 and TRBJ1-4; D gene unclear. Between the trimmed V and J ends, which lost 6 bases and 7 bases, there was a span of 9 bases. The CDR3 runs to 11 residues. CDR1 and CDR2 (germline): DFQATT, SNEGSKA (reference sequence).

This clone was seen a few times. This chain links TRBV19 with TRBJ2-5, with TRBD2 matching 9 bases. This CDR3 has 16 residues. With 3 bases clipped from V and 0 bases from J, the junction kept 5 bases outside the gene matches. Germline CDR1 reads LNHDA; CDR2 reads SQIVND (reference sequence). The CDR3 reads CASSMYSGGYQETQYF. The CDR3 DNA reads TGTGCCAGTAGTATGTACAGCGGGGGGTACCAAGAGACCCAGTACTTC. The full variable domain, rest sourced from reference TRBV19 and TRBJ2-5, is DGGITQSPKYLFRKEGQNVTLSCEQNLNHDAMYWYRQDPGQGLRLIYYSQIVNDFQKGDIAEGYSVSREKKESFPLTVTSAQKNPTAFYLCASSMYSGGYQETQYFGPGTRLLVL.